These T cell receptor beta chains were read from a single sample in a study of vaccination and CD4 T cells after COVID-19. TCRdb processed the PCR reads anew with MiXCR; each CDR3 protein has one entry. Altogether about 21,000 distinct CDR3 sequences are present, 50% to 70% being singletons, with the ten largest covering approximately 0.99%. Specimen: CD4+ T cells from blood, collected before SARS-CoV-2 vaccination. These receptors all come from a human donor who had recovered from COVID-19. CDR3s include the opening cysteine and the closing phenylalanine or tryptophan. Each record gives: D gene, J gene, V gene, clone size, CDR3 DNA, CDR3 protein. A D gene is named only where the DNA matches it firmly. Size tells how often a clone was seen (once, few, many) or the class of an expanded clone, and some rows leave it out.

d_call: TRBD1; j_call: TRBJ1-5; v_call: TRBV6-5; clone_size: .; cdr3_nt: TGTGCCAGCAGTTACGGACAGGGGAGTCAGCCCCAGCATTTT; cdr3_aa: CASSYGQGSQPQHF
d_call: .; j_call: TRBJ2-3; v_call: TRBV12-3/TRBV12-4; clone_size: .; cdr3_nt: TGTGCCAGCAGTCCTGACTACTCCACAGATACGCAGTATTTT; cdr3_aa: CASSPDYSTDTQYF
d_call: .; j_call: TRBJ2-2; v_call: TRBV20-1; clone_size: .; cdr3_nt: TGCAGCCCTGGTGGTAGAATTAACACCGGGGAGCTGTTTTTT; cdr3_aa: CSPGGRINTGELFF
d_call: TRBD1; j_call: TRBJ1-5; v_call: TRBV20-1; clone_size: few; cdr3_nt: TGCAGTGCTAGAGATCCGGAACAGGGGGATCAGCCCCAGCATTTT; cdr3_aa: CSARDPEQGDQPQHF
d_call: .; j_call: TRBJ1-5; v_call: TRBV6-1; clone_size: .; cdr3_nt: TGTGCCAGCAGTCTCCGGCGGCCCTATAGCAATCAGCCCCAGCATTTT; cdr3_aa: CASSLRRPYSNQPQHF
d_call: TRBD1; j_call: TRBJ1-5; v_call: TRBV10-3; clone_size: .; cdr3_nt: TGTGCCATCAGCCCCAGAGGGGGCGTTCAGCCCCAGCATTTT; cdr3_aa: CAISPRGGVQPQHF
d_call: TRBD2; j_call: TRBJ2-5; v_call: TRBV19; clone_size: few; cdr3_nt: TGTGCCAGTAGTATTGTGGCTAGCGGGCTCCAAGAGACCCAGTACTTC; cdr3_aa: CASSIVASGLQETQYF
d_call: .; j_call: TRBJ1-2; v_call: TRBV15; clone_size: .; cdr3_nt: TGTGCCACCAGCAGAGATGGAGTATATGGCTACACCTTC; cdr3_aa: CATSRDGVYGYTF
d_call: .; j_call: TRBJ2-1; v_call: TRBV20-1; clone_size: few; cdr3_nt: TGCAGTGCCTCACTCGAGGATGAGCAGTTCTTC; cdr3_aa: CSASLEDEQFF
d_call: TRBD1; j_call: TRBJ1-5; v_call: TRBV27; clone_size: .; cdr3_nt: TGTGCCAGCAGTCCGCAACACCCTGACAGGGAGTTTGAGCAGCCCCAGCATTTT; cdr3_aa: CASSPQHPDREFEQPQHF
d_call: .; j_call: TRBJ2-3; v_call: TRBV19; clone_size: few; cdr3_nt: TGTGCCAGTAGTGGACCTTGGACAGCCACAGATACGCAGTATTTT; cdr3_aa: CASSGPWTATDTQYF
d_call: .; j_call: TRBJ1-5; v_call: TRBV19; clone_size: few; cdr3_nt: TGTGCCAGTAGTATTCGGGGGTTAGGGAATCAGCCCCAGCATTTT; cdr3_aa: CASSIRGLGNQPQHF
d_call: TRBD1; j_call: TRBJ1-1; v_call: TRBV28; clone_size: .; cdr3_nt: TGTGCCAGCAGTAGCTGGACAGGGAACACTGAAGCTTTCTTT; cdr3_aa: CASSSWTGNTEAFF
d_call: .; j_call: TRBJ1-2; v_call: TRBV7-2; clone_size: .; cdr3_nt: TGTGCCAGCAGCCGAACCTCGGACAGTTCCTATGGCTACACCTTC; cdr3_aa: CASSRTSDSSYGYTF
d_call: TRBD1; j_call: TRBJ2-7; v_call: TRBV6-1; clone_size: .; cdr3_nt: TGTGCCAGCAACCCAGGGACAGCCAGCTCCTACGAGCAGTACTTC; cdr3_aa: CASNPGTASSYEQYF
d_call: TRBD2; j_call: TRBJ2-3; v_call: TRBV6-2/TRBV6-3; clone_size: .; cdr3_nt: TGTGCCAGCAATCGCGGGAGGGCCGGGGATACGCAGTATTTT; cdr3_aa: CASNRGRAGDTQYF
d_call: TRBD1; j_call: TRBJ1-1; v_call: TRBV2; clone_size: .; cdr3_nt: TGTGCCAGCATTTTCAGGGGGAGCGGTAACACTGAAGCTTTCTTT; cdr3_aa: CASIFRGSGNTEAFF